The entry that follows covers one T cell receptor beta chain sequence. Its specificity is unknown. The method was immunoSEQ multiplex PCR; TCRdb's version includes in-frame clones alone and lacks a portion of them. The profile shows about 430,000 clones, around 90% of them singletons. The data originate from a study of Ad26.COV2.S vaccination and SARS-CoV-2 variants. Overall study context: Vaccine-arm donor from the placebo-controlled COV1001 Ad26.COV2.S trial. Study-wide findings and caveats: Vaccinees reportedly had broad spike-specific CD8+ and CD4+ T cell responses. Assessments of TCR breadth and depth may have underestimated the total T cell responses.

Treatment in this sample: roughly 20 received Ad26.COV2.S at low or high dose, single or two shots; 5 received placebo; per-sample allocation not given. The investigators took samples on day 63 after the first vaccine or placebo injection. The study used a vaccine consisting of an Ad26 vector that expressed Wuhan-strain SARS-CoV-2 spike. J lost 4 bases, V lost 0 bases, and 7 bases had no gene match. Germline CDR1 SGHVS, CDR2 FQNEAQ. This CDR3 comprises 17 residues. This receptor was obtained from a person aged 18 to 65 who received the Ad26.COV2.S COVID-19 vaccine or a placebo. The genes are TRBV7-8 and TRBJ2-1, with 9 positions matching TRBD1. Sequencing was performed on peripheral blood, taken in a trial of Ad26.COV2.S vaccine versus placebo. The CDR3 DNA reads TGTGCCAGCAGCTTAGCCATAACAGGGGGCCTATACAATGAGCAGTTCTTC. It translates to CASSLAITGGLYNEQFF.